A single TCR beta chain is shown here with its context. Germline values: CDR1 MNHEY, CDR2 SMNVEV (reference sequence). V shed 6 bases, J shed 4 bases, and the junction held 6 bases outside the gene matches. The CDR3 totals 14 residues. The sample originates from a study of T cell changes during pregnancy in multiple sclerosis. The method was immunoSEQ multiplex PCR; TCRdb's version includes in-frame clones alone and lacks a portion of them. Among about 67,000 clones, 75% to 95% were seen once, and the ten largest hold about 2.3%. Here the sequenced sample was peripheral blood, taken in the first trimester of pregnancy. The source of this sequence is a female donor with multiple sclerosis, enrolled in a pregnancy study. The V call is TRBV27, the J call TRBJ2-7; 10 positions match TRBD1. The chain's CDR3 is CASRGDRGLYEQYF. In nucleotides, the CDR3 is TGTGCCAGCAGAGGGGACAGGGGATTGTACGAGCAGTACTTC.